One sample yielded the 9 T cell receptor beta chains listed below, sequenced in a study of blood T cell repertoires in COVID-19. The data were produced by immunoSEQ multiplex PCR, yet TCRdb's version contains in-frame clones alone and is incomplete. The table shows fewer than 200,000 clones, with around 84% occurring only once. Material: PBMCs or T cells enriched from blood (not recorded which). All receptors come from a woman between 25 and 40 years old who had been exposed to COVID-19.

This clone appeared many times. V gene TRBV6-2 or TRBV6-3 combines with J gene TRBJ2-7, with D tentatively TRBD2 (7 bases). V was pared by 5 bases and J by 0 bases, with 11 bases between. Germline V gene sequence: CDR1 MNHEY, CDR2 SVGEGT. This CDR3 is built from 14 residues. The CDR3 here is CASSHREGSYEQYF. CDR3 coding DNA: TGTGCCAGCAGTCACAGGGAGGGCTCCTACGAGCAGTACTTC.

V usage is TRBV3-1 (or the pseudogene TRBV3-2) and J usage is TRBJ2-3; D uncertain. The CDR3 is 13 residues long. The germline V gene encodes CDR1 LGHDT and CDR2 YNNKEL (reference sequence). The V and J ends lost 2 bases and 2 bases respectively, with 5 bases between them. CDR3 residues: CASSQLVTDTQYF. The CDR3 DNA is TGTGCCAGCAGCCAACTAGTCACAGATACGCAGTATTTT.

The chain joins TRBV7-9 to TRBJ1-6; D is possibly TRBD1 (5 bases). Germline V gives CDR1 SEHNR, CDR2 FQNEAQ (reference sequence). The CDR3 has 16 amino acids. Trimming removed 4 bases at V and 4 bases at J, with 14 bases between. In DNA form, the CDR3 reads TGTGCCAGCAGCTCCCGGGGGGGATCGTATAATTCACCCCTCCACTTT. This encodes CASSSRGGSYNSPLHF. Supplemented by reference TRBV7-9 and TRBJ1-6, the full variable domain reads DTGVSQNPRHKITKRGQNVTFRCDPISEHNRLYWYRQTLGQGPEFLTYFQNEAQLEKSRLLSDRFSAERPKGSFSTLEIQRTEQGDSAMYLCASSSRGGSYNSPLHFGNGTRLTVT.

The chain joins TRBV7-9 to TRBJ2-3; D not certain. Between the trimmed V and J ends, which lost 3 bases and 3 bases, there was a span of 13 bases. This CDR3 is 15 amino acids long. Looked up from germline, CDR1 is SEHNR and CDR2 is FQNEAQ (reference sequence). DNA of the CDR3: TGTGCCAGCAGCTTCCCCGTCGACTCGACAGATACGCAGTATTTT. Its translation: CASSFPVDSTDTQYF.

The chain couples TRBV29-1 to TRBJ1-1; D is unclear. Per the germline V gene, CDR1 is SQVTM and CDR2 is ANQGSEA. V lost 2 bases, J lost 8 bases, and 15 bases lay in between. The length of the CDR3 is 13 residues. The CDR3 loop is CSVERGGFGEAFF. In DNA form, the CDR3 reads TGCAGCGTTGAACGGGGAGGATTCGGCGAAGCTTTCTTT.

This chain connects TRBV3-1 (or the pseudogene TRBV3-2) to TRBJ2-1, with D possibly being TRBD1 (6 bases). The CDR3 is made up of 14 amino acids. CDR1 and CDR2 (germline): LGHDT, YNNKEL (reference sequence). V shed 1 base and J shed 6 bases, with 10 bases lying between them. The CDR3 DNA follows: TGTGCCAGCAGCCAAGTACAGGGTTCCAATGAGCAGTTCTTC. Protein: CASSQVQGSNEQFF.

The V and J genes are TRBV27 and TRBJ1-4; 7 bases line up with TRBD1. The CDR3 covers 14 residues. The trim removed 4 bases at V and 11 bases at J, leaving 10 bases unmatched. Germline V gives CDR1 MNHEY, CDR2 SMNVEV (reference sequence). This chain's CDR3 is CASSSQGGEWKLFF. The DNA of the CDR3 is TGTGCCAGCAGTTCACAAGGGGGCGAGTGGAAACTGTTTTTT. The full variable domain, rest sourced from reference TRBV27 and TRBJ1-4, is EAQVTQNPRYLITVTGKKLTVTCSQNMNHEYMSWYRQDPGLGLRQIYYSMNVEVTDKGDVPEGYKVSRKEKRNFPLILESPSPNQTSLYFCASSSQGGEWKLFFGSGTQLSVL.

The chain has TRBV6-6 and TRBJ1-2, with a weak D call TRBD1 (5 bases). Germline V CDR1 and CDR2: MNHNY, SVGAGI (reference sequence). Trimming took off 5 bases at V and 0 bases at J, with 19 bases between the two ends. This CDR3 spans 17 amino acids. The CDR3 DNA is TGTGCCAGCAGTCGACTTCAGGGCCGGAGCGCTAACTATGGCTACACCTTC. Protein: CASSRLQGRSANYGYTF.

The chain has TRBV10-1 and TRBJ1-6; TRBD1 is a possible D gene (5 bases). The CDR3 has 14 residues. The germline CDR1 and CDR2 sequences are WNHNN and SYGVQD (reference sequence). V was cut by 2 bases and J by 9 bases, with 11 bases left in between. This chain's CDR3 is CASSESRTLSPLHF. DNA of the CDR3: TGCGCCAGCAGTGAGAGTCGGACACTTTCACCCCTCCACTTT.